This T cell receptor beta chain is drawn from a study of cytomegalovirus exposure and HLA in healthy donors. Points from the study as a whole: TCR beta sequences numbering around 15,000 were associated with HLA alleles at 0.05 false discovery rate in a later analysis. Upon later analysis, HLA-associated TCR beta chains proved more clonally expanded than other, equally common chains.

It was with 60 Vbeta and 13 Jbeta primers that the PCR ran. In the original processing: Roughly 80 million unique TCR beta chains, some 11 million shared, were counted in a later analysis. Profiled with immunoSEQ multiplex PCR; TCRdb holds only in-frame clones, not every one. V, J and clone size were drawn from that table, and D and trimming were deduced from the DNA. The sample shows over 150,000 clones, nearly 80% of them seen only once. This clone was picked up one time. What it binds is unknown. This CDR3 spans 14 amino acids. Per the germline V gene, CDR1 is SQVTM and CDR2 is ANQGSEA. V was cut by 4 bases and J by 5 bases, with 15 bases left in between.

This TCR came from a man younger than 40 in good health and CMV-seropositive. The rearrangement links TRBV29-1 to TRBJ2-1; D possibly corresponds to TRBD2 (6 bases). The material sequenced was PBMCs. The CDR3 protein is CSVGGLEPNNEQFF. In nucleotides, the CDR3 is TGCAGCGTTGGGGGACTCGAACCTAACAATGAGCAGTTCTTC.